What follows are 23 T cell receptor beta chains derived from one specimen sequenced in a study of blood T cell repertoires in COVID-19. Sequencing was performed with immunoSEQ multiplex PCR; in TCRdb, only in-frame clones are kept and a portion is missing. The sample contains about 130,000 clones, about 70% of which appear only once. Sequencing input: peripheral blood. These receptors came from a man aged 55 to 70 with acute or convalescent COVID-19.

The DNA of the CDR3 is TGTGCCAGCAGTAGGGCGGGGGGCCGCTACGAGCAGTACTTC. It is translated as CASSRAGGRYEQYF. The gene calls are TRBV2 and TRBJ2-7; 8 positions match TRBD2. Germline assignment: CDR1 SNHLY and CDR2 FYNNEI. The CDR3 loop spans 14 amino acids. The V gene end was trimmed by 5 bases and the J gene end by 3 bases; junction bases not matched to a gene: 6. The full variable domain, rest sourced from reference TRBV2 and TRBJ2-7, is EPEVTQTPSHQVTQMGQEVILRCVPISNHLYFYWYRQILGQKVEFLVSFYNNEISEKSEIFDDQFSVERPDGSNFTLKIRSTKLEDSAMYFCASSRAGGRYEQYFGPGTRLTVT.

V and J are TRBV7-8 and TRBJ1-2; the D gene is possibly TRBD1 (6 bases). CDR1 is SGHVS and CDR2 is FQNEAQ in the germline V gene. Deletions cut 5 bases from V and 5 bases from J, with 21 bases between. There are 16 residues in the CDR3. The CDR3 protein is CASSIYRVPLGYGYTF. DNA of the CDR3: TGTGCCAGCAGCATATACAGGGTACCCCTCGGGTATGGCTACACCTTC.

The rearrangement links TRBV29-1 to TRBJ2-3; TRBD2 matches 8 bases. Unmatched junction bases numbered 4, after V lost 5 bases and J lost 3 bases. This CDR3 comprises 13 residues. Per germline, CDR1 SQVTM and CDR2 ANQGSEA. This chain's CDR3 is CSVRGGRTDTQYF. CDR3 nucleotides: TGCAGCGTTCGGGGGGGACGAACAGATACGCAGTATTTT.

The V call is TRBV5-1, the J call TRBJ2-7; perhaps TRBD1 as D (5 bases). V lost 4 bases and J 6 bases, leaving 20 bases between the germline ends. Germline V gene sequence: CDR1 SGHRS, CDR2 YFSETQ. The CDR3 runs 15 residues. The CDR3 region is CASSPVAGSLGEQYF. CDR3 DNA sequence: TGCGCCAGCAGCCCCGTCGCAGGGTCCCTAGGCGAGCAGTACTTC. Together with reference TRBV5-1 and TRBJ2-7, the CDR3 gives the full variable domain: KAGVTQTPRYLIKTRGQQVTLSCSPISGHRSVSWYQQTPGQGLQFLFEYFSETQRNKGNFPGRFSGRQFSNSRSEMNVSTLELGDSALYLCASSPVAGSLGEQYFGPGTRLTVT.

This clone was counted a few times. This sequence joins TRBV19 and TRBJ1-2; D remains ambiguous. Germline CDR1 reads LNHDA; CDR2 reads SQIVND (reference sequence). The CDR3 sequence is 13 residues long. Trimming shortened V by 1 base and J by 7 bases, and 10 bases separated the two germline ends. In DNA, the CDR3 is TGTGCCAGTAGTATAGCGAGGTCCGGTGGCTACACCTTC. Its protein product is CASSIARSGGYTF.

This chain joins TRBV11-3 and TRBJ2-1, with a weak D call TRBD2 (7 bases). The V gene lost 5 bases and the J gene lost 4 bases, with 27 bases spanning the gap. The CDR3 runs 19 residues. The germline V gene has CDR1 SGHNT and CDR2 YENEEA. The CDR3 loop is CASSHQGGGTGVRYNEQFF. CDR3 DNA: TGTGCCAGCAGCCACCAAGGGGGGGGGACTGGCGTTCGGTACAATGAGCAGTTCTTC.

The V and J genes are TRBV7-9 and TRBJ2-1; D possibly corresponds to TRBD2 (5 bases). The CDR3 totals 17 residues. With 1 base removed from V and 1 base from J, the gap between germline ends came to 14 bases. Germline V gives CDR1 SEHNR, CDR2 FQNEAQ (reference sequence). The DNA for the CDR3 is TGTGCCAGCAGCTTAGGCCTAGCCCAAATTTCCTACAATGAGCAGTTCTTC. Its protein product is CASSLGLAQISYNEQFF.

This clone was found once. Other DNA sequences in this sample translate to the same CDR3. The gene calls are TRBV9 and TRBJ1-1, with a weak D call TRBD1 (5 bases). CDR1 is SGDLS, CDR2 YYNGEE, per germline. This CDR3 spans 13 amino acids. Trimming removed 5 bases from V and 1 base from J, with 9 bases in between. The CDR3 protein is CASSWDSNTEAFF. The CDR3 DNA sequence: TGTGCCAGCAGTTGGGACTCGAACACTGAAGCTTTCTTT.

This clone was recorded once. The chain links TRBV24-1 to TRBJ2-2; no firm D call. The CDR3 is 13 amino acids. V lost 2 bases and J lost 3, with 3 bases in between. The germline gives CDR1 KGHDR, CDR2 SFDVKD. CDR3 residues: CATSDSDTGELFF. For the CDR3, the DNA is TGTGCCACCAGTGATTCGGACACCGGGGAGCTGTTTTTT.

The chain has TRBV27 and TRBJ1-1; possible D gene TRBD1, 5 bases. The CDR3 loop spans 15 amino acids. Germline CDR1 is MNHEY and CDR2 is SMNVEV (reference sequence). The ends were cut back, 0 bases at V and 1 base at J, with 9 bases in the middle. The CDR3 DNA follows: TGTGCCAGCAGTTTATCGAGGCAGGGGAACACTGAAGCTTTCTTT. This gives the protein CASSLSRQGNTEAFF.

The CDR3 is CASSPRTSGAYEQYF. For the CDR3, the DNA is TGTGCCAGCAGCCCGAGGACTAGCGGGGCCTACGAGCAGTACTTC. The chain carries TRBV11-3 and TRBJ2-7, with 12 bases fitting TRBD2. Trimming took 5 bases from V and 2 from J; bases not matched to a gene: 4. This CDR3 contains 15 residues. Germline V gene data show CDR1 as SGHNT and CDR2 as YENEEA.

As DNA, the CDR3 is TGTGCCAGCAGCGTAGACAGCCATGGCTACACCTTC. It codes for CASSVDSHGYTF. The chain has TRBV9 and TRBJ1-2; D gene uncertain. Germline CDR1 SGDLS, CDR2 YYNGEE. Trimming left V 0 bases short and J 6 bases short, with 6 bases between. The CDR3 runs 12 residues.

This clone was seen once. The chain uses TRBV27 and TRBJ2-7; D remains unclear. Germline values: CDR1 MNHEY, CDR2 SMNVEV (reference sequence). CDR3 size: 13 residues. The V end was cut by 4 bases, the J end by 3 bases, with 10 bases between. The CDR3 reads CASSYRNGYEQYF. The CDR3 DNA is TGTGCCAGCAGTTACCGAAACGGCTACGAGCAGTACTTC.

V and J are TRBV4-1 and TRBJ2-1; 9 positions agree with TRBD2. Germline V gene sequence: CDR1 MGHRA, CDR2 YSYEKL. The CDR3 spans 14 residues. Trimming took 0 bases from V and 10 from J; bases not matched to a gene: 4. The CDR3 DNA reads TGCGCCAGCAGCCAAGAGGGACTAGCTGGCGAGCAGTTCTTC. The encoded protein is CASSQEGLAGEQFF.

The chain links TRBV5-1 to TRBJ2-5; 7 bases are shared with TRBD2. The CDR3 covers 19 residues. The V and J ends lost 4 bases and 2 bases, in that order; junction bases with no gene match: 20. Looked up from germline, CDR1 is SGHRS and CDR2 is YFSETQ. The DNA of the CDR3 is TGCGCCAGCAGCCCCCGTGGGGGGGGAGGTCGAATCGGTCAAGAGACCCAGTACTTC. The encoded protein is CASSPRGGGGRIGQETQYF.

This sequence joins TRBV7-2 and TRBJ1-4; D is uncertain. Trimming shortened V by 3 bases and J by 8 bases, and 10 bases separated the two germline ends. Per the germline V gene, CDR1 is SGHTA and CDR2 is FQGNSA. The CDR3 runs to 13 residues. The CDR3 DNA follows: TGTGCCAGCAGCTTCTATGGGAGGGAAAAACTGTTTTTT. This translates into CASSFYGREKLFF. Full variable domain (rest looked up from reference TRBV7-2 and TRBJ1-4): GAGVSQSPSNKVTEKGKDVELRCDPISGHTALYWYRQSLGQGLEFLIYFQGNSAPDKSGLPSDRFSAERTGGSVSTLTIQRTQQEDSAVYLCASSFYGREKLFFGSGTQLSVL.

This chain links TRBV3-1 (or the pseudogene TRBV3-2) with TRBJ1-2; 11 bases are a match to TRBD1. The CDR3 runs to 14 residues. Germline V CDR1 and CDR2: LGHDT, YNNKEL (reference sequence). The ends lost 0 bases at V and 14 bases at J; junction bases unmatched: 8. The CDR3 bases are TGTGCCAGCAGCCAAGATTTGGCAGGGACAGGGGGGACCTTC. It yields the protein CASSQDLAGTGGTF.

This clone was observed a few times. This chain connects TRBV7-8 to TRBJ1-6; 7 bases map to TRBD1. Germline V gives CDR1 SGHVS, CDR2 FQNEAQ. This CDR3 contains 13 residues. V was clipped by 6 bases and J by 9 bases; unmatched bases: 5. The CDR3, as DNA: TGTGCCAGCAGTCTTCAGGGGGTTTCACCCCTCCACTTT. It specifies CASSLQGVSPLHF.

This chain uses TRBV3-1 (or the pseudogene TRBV3-2) with TRBJ2-7; D call uncertain. Trimming removed 1 base at V and 6 bases at J, with 13 bases between. Germline V lookup: CDR1 LGHDT, CDR2 YNNKEL (reference sequence). This CDR3 has 14 amino acids. The CDR3 is CASSQVSRPGEQYF. The CDR3 DNA reads as TGTGCCAGCAGCCAAGTATCCCGGCCGGGCGAGCAGTACTTC.

V usage is TRBV28 and J usage is TRBJ2-5; TRBD1 agrees at 8 bases. The CDR3 covers 13 residues. Per the germline V gene, CDR1 is MDHEN and CDR2 is SYDVKM. The V segment lost 8 bases and the J segment 5 bases; nucleotides outside the gene matches: 7. Written as DNA, the CDR3 is TGTGCCAGCGGACAGGGAGGTGCGGAGACCCAGTACTTC. This codes for CASGQGGAETQYF.

This chain joins TRBV3-1 (or the pseudogene TRBV3-2) and TRBJ1-5, with D possibly matching TRBD1 (5 bases). This CDR3 contains 16 residues. V gave up 1 base and J gave up 1 base, with 11 bases separating them. Per the germline V gene, CDR1 is LGHDT and CDR2 is YNNKEL (reference sequence). DNA for the CDR3: TGTGCCAGCAGCCAAGGAAGGGGAAAGAGCAATCAGCCCCAGCATTTT. Translated, it gives CASSQGRGKSNQPQHF.

The chain carries TRBV11-3 and TRBJ1-1; D is uncertain. V dropped 2 bases and J dropped 3 bases, with 13 bases sitting between them. The CDR3 length is 15 residues. Germline CDR1 SGHNT, CDR2 YENEEA. Here the CDR3 reads CASSLTPARDTEAFF. The CDR3 region has the DNA TGTGCCAGCAGCTTAACGCCCGCGAGGGACACTGAAGCTTTCTTT.

The V and J genes are TRBV7-3 and TRBJ1-1; weak D call: TRBD1 (5 bases). V was trimmed by 6 bases and J by 1 base, leaving 9 bases between them. This CDR3 spans 13 amino acids. Germline V gene data show CDR1 as SGHTA and CDR2 as FQGTGA. The CDR3 DNA is TGTGCCAGCAGGAGAGACAGGAACACTGAAGCTTTCTTT. Encoded protein: CASRRDRNTEAFF.